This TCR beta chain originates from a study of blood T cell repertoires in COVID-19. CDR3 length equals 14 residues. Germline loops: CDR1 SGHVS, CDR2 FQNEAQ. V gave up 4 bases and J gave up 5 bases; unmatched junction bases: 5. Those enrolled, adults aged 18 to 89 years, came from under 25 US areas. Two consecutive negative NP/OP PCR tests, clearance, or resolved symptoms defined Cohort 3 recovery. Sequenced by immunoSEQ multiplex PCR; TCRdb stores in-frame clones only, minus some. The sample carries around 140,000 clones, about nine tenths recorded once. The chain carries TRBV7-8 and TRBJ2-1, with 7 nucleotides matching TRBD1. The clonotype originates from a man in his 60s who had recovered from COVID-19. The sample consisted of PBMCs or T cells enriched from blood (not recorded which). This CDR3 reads CASSSRDSHNEQFF. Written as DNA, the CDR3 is TGTGCCAGCAGCTCCCGGGACAGCCACAATGAGCAGTTCTTC.